The clone carrying this T cell receptor (beta chain) was recorded many times. Its antigen is unknown. The data derive from a study of glioma-infiltrating T cells. Study-wide results and caveats: Above-expected tissue-blood divergence occurred in all gliomas, most in low-grade ones.

TCR alpha and beta CDR3 regions were amplified from RNA using iRepertoire nested multiplex PCR. For one-step reverse transcription and amplification, roughly 95-400 ng of tissue mRNA or PBMC total RNA was used. Using its own MiXCR run on the multiplex PCR reads, TCRdb lists one record per CDR3 protein. The sample contains around 99,000 distinct CDR3 sequences, less than 30% of which appear only once. V lost 1 base, J lost 0 bases, and 7 bases lay in between. The CDR3 is 15 residues long. CDR1 LNHDA and CDR2 SQIVND come from the germline V gene (reference sequence). V gene TRBV19 combines with J gene TRBJ2-1; no reliable D call. The origin of this receptor is a human donor with low-grade glioma or glioblastoma, undergoing nonglioma brain surgery, or in good health (not recorded which). Material: glioma tissue, nonneoplastic brain tissue, or PBMCs (not recorded which). The CDR3 sequence: CASSIAMSSYNEQFF. The DNA for the CDR3 is TGTGCCAGTAGTATAGCTATGAGCTCCTACAATGAGCAGTTCTTC.